Below are 15 T cell receptor beta chains sequenced from a single sample in a study of shared clonotypes between healthy human individuals. The naive CD8 fraction comprised CD45RO-negative cells positively selected for CCR7 and excluded terminally differentiated effector memory CD45RA+ cells. TCRdb's copy holds only in-frame clones and misses some; the assay was immunoSEQ multiplex PCR. Altogether about 2 million clones are present, about 95% being singletons, with the ten largest covering approximately 1%. Sequencing used naive CD8+ T cells sorted from blood. The origin of the receptors is a man between 18 and 29 years old in good health.

The rearrangement joins TRBV6-1 to TRBJ1-5, with 7 bases fitting TRBD1. Per the germline V gene, CDR1 is MNHNS and CDR2 is SASEGT. Unmatched junction bases numbered 6, after V lost 6 bases and J lost 1 base. This CDR3 contains 15 residues. This CDR3 is CASRRDSQSNQPQHF. The CDR3 nucleotides read TGTGCCAGCAGGCGGGACAGCCAAAGCAATCAGCCCCAGCATTTT.

This clone was counted a single time. In the same sample, other DNA sequences code for this CDR3. This chain connects TRBV27 to TRBJ2-7, with a tentative D call TRBD2 (5 bases). V lost 5 bases, J lost 1 base, and 9 bases lay in between. The germline CDR1 and CDR2 sequences are MNHEY and SMNVEV (reference sequence). The CDR3 sequence is 13 residues long. The CDR3 protein is CASSTRGSYEQYF. Written as DNA, the CDR3 is TGTGCCAGCAGTACTCGAGGGTCCTACGAGCAGTACTTC.

The chain is built from TRBV15 and TRBJ2-7; D is perhaps TRBD1 (6 bases). Germline V gene sequence: CDR1 LNHNV, CDR2 YYDKDF (reference sequence). This CDR3 is built from 14 residues. The ends were cut back, 5 bases at V and 2 bases at J, with 13 bases in the middle. The CDR3: CATSYPGTTYEQYF. The CDR3 DNA is TGTGCCACCAGCTATCCCGGGACAACCTACGAGCAGTACTTC.

The rearrangement links TRBV9 to TRBJ2-3, with D hard to call. In germline, CDR1 is SGDLS, CDR2 YYNGEE. This CDR3 is built from 14 residues. V lost 3 bases and J lost 1, with 9 bases in between. The CDR3 is CASSALQGTDTQYF. In DNA, the CDR3 is TGTGCCAGCAGCGCACTGCAGGGCACAGATACGCAGTATTTT.

The chain employs TRBV5-6 and TRBJ1-1; D is uncertain. V dropped 2 bases and J dropped 2 bases, with 10 bases sitting between them. Germline V gene data show CDR1 as SGHDT and CDR2 as YYEEEE. This CDR3 comprises 14 residues. Written as DNA, the CDR3 is TGTGCCAGCAGCTTAGGCCAGACAAACACTGAAGCTTTCTTT. Translation: CASSLGQTNTEAFF.

This clone has only one observation. The genes are TRBV27 and TRBJ1-1; D ambiguous. This CDR3 is built from 12 residues. CDR1 is MNHEY, CDR2 SMNVEV, per germline (reference sequence). Trimming shortened V by 8 bases and J by 11 bases, and 18 bases separated the two germline ends. The CDR3 nucleotides are TGTGCCAGCGGACCTTCAGAGGTACCGGCTTTCTTT. Protein product: CASGPSEVPAFF.

The CDR3 DNA is TGTGCCAGCAGCCAAGATAGAACAGGGAATCAGCCCCAGCATTTT. Translation: CASSQDRTGNQPQHF. This chain links TRBV4-2 with TRBJ1-5, with TRBD1 as a possible D gene (6 bases). The germline CDR1 and CDR2 sequences are LGHNA and YNFKEQ. Trimming left V 0 bases short and J 4 bases short, with 10 bases between. CDR3 size: 15 residues.

This chain uses TRBV28 with TRBJ2-7; TRBD2 might be the D (6 bases). The V gene's germline CDR1 is MDHEN and CDR2 SYDVKM. The CDR3 has 12 residues. Trimming removed 5 bases at V and 7 bases at J, with 12 bases between. The CDR3 DNA sequence: TGTGCCAGCAGTGTTGGCGGAGGGGAGCAGTACTTC. Its translation is CASSVGGGEQYF.

The chain couples TRBV25-1 to TRBJ2-7; D ambiguous. Trimming cost V 3 bases and J 0 bases, with 6 bases left between them. The length of the CDR3 is 13 residues. Germline V gene sequence: CDR1 MGHDK, CDR2 SYGVNS. In DNA form, the CDR3 reads TGTGCCAGCAGTGACGGAATCTCCTACGAGCAGTACTTC. It yields the protein CASSDGISYEQYF.

In this sample, this clone turned up once. This rearrangement joins TRBV27 to TRBJ2-1; 9 bases align to TRBD1. CDR1 is MNHEY, CDR2 SMNVEV, per germline (reference sequence). J lost 5 bases, V lost 4 bases, and 3 bases had no gene match. The CDR3 totals 14 residues. CDR3 nucleotide sequence: TGTGCCAGCAGTTCCCGGGACAGGGACAATGAGCAGTTCTTC. Its translation is CASSSRDRDNEQFF.

This chain connects TRBV4-1 to TRBJ2-5, with 9 positions matching TRBD2. The V and J ends lost 1 base and 5 bases, in that order; junction bases with no gene match: 14. This CDR3 region has 18 residues. CDR1 MGHRA and CDR2 YSYEKL come from the germline V gene. The CDR3 DNA reads as TGCGCCAGCAGCCAAGGGTGGGGACTAGCCGGAGAAGGTGAGACCCAGTACTTC. It yields the protein CASSQGWGLAGEGETQYF.

The chain uses TRBV19 and TRBJ1-2; no definite D call. This CDR3 region has 16 residues. V was pared by 0 bases and J by 4 bases, with 15 bases between. Per germline, CDR1 LNHDA and CDR2 SQIVND (reference sequence). The DNA of the CDR3 is TGTGCCAGTAGTATAGATCTAGAAGGGCTCGGCTATGGCTACACCTTC. It codes for CASSIDLEGLGYGYTF.

This clone showed up just once. The chain uses TRBV12-5 and TRBJ2-7; D ambiguous. Germline V gives CDR1 LGHNT, CDR2 FRNRAP. This CDR3 is built from 13 residues. V dropped 7 bases and J dropped 2 bases, with 12 bases sitting between them. Written as DNA, the CDR3 is TGTGCTAGTGCCTCGGACGTCGCCTACGAGCAGTACTTC. Encoded protein: CASASDVAYEQYF.

The chain links TRBV28 to TRBJ2-5, with D possibly matching TRBD1 (6 bases). The CDR3 runs 12 residues. Germline V gene sequence: CDR1 MDHEN, CDR2 SYDVKM. V gave up 9 bases and J gave up 7 bases, with 15 bases separating them. CDR3 loop: CASSRGLGTQYF. In nucleotides, the CDR3 is TGTGCCAGTAGCAGGGGTCTCGGGACCCAGTACTTC. Using reference TRBV28 and TRBJ2-5 for the parts outside the CDR3, the full variable domain is DVKVTQSSRYLVKRTGEKVFLECVQDMDHENMFWYRQDPGLGLRLIYFSYDVKMKEKGDIPEGYSVSREKKERFSLILESASTNQTSMYLCASSRGLGTQYFGPGTRLLVL.

The chain combines TRBV12-5 with TRBJ2-3, with 12 bases fitting TRBD2. The CDR3 spans 16 residues. The V gene end was trimmed by 6 bases and the J gene end by 1 base; junction bases not matched to a gene: 5. Germline loops: CDR1 LGHNT, CDR2 FRNRAP. In DNA form, the CDR3 reads TGTGCTAGTGGGACTAGCGGGAGTGTCGGCACAGATACGCAGTATTTT. As protein: CASGTSGSVGTDTQYF.